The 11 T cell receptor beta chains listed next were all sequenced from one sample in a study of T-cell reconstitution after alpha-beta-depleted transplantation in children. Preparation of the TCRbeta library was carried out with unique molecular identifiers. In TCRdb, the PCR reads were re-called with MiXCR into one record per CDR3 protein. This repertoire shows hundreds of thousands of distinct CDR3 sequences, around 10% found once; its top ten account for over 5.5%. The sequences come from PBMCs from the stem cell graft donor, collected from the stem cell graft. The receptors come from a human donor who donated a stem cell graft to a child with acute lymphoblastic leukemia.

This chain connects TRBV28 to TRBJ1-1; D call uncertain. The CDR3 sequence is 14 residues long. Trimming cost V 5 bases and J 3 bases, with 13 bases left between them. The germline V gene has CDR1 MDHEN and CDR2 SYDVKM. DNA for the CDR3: TGTGCCAGCAGTCACCCGGGCAGCCACACTGAAGCTTTCTTT. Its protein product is CASSHPGSHTEAFF.

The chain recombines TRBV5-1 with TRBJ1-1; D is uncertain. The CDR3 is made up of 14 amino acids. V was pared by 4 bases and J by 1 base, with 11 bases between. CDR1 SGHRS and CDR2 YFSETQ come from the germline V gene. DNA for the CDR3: TGCGCCAGCAGCAAACGGACTACGAACACTGAAGCTTTCTTT. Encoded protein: CASSKRTTNTEAFF.

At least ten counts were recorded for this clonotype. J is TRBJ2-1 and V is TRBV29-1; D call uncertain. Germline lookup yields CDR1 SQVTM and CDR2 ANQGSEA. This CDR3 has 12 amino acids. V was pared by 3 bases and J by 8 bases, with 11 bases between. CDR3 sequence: CSVEGRAYEQFF. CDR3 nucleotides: TGCAGCGTTGAGGGTAGGGCCTATGAGCAGTTCTTC.

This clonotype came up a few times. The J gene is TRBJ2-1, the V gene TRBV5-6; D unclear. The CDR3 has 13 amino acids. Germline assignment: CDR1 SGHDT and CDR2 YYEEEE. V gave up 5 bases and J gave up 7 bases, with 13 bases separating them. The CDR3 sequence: CASRITGENEQFF. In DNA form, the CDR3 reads TGTGCCAGCAGGATCACTGGGGAAAATGAGCAGTTCTTC.

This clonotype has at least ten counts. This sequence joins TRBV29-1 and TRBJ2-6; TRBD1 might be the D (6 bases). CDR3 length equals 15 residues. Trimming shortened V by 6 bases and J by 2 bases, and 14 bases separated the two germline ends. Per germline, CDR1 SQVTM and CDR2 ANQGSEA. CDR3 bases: TGCAGCGTAATCGACAGGCTCGCTGGGGCCAACGTCCTGACTTTC. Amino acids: CSVIDRLAGANVLTF.

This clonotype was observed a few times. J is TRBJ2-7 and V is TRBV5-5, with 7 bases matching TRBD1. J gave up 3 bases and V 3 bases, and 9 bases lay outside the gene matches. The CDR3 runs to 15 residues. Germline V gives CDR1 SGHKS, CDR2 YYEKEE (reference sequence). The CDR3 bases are TGTGCCAGCAGCTCACTACAGGGGTGGGGCTACGAGCAGTACTTC. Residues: CASSSLQGWGYEQYF.

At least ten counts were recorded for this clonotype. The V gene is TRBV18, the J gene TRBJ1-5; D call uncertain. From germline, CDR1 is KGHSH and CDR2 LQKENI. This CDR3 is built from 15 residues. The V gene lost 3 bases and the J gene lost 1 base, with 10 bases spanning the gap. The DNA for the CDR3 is TGTGCCAGCTCACCTTCCAGCGGGAGCAATCAGCCCCAGCATTTT. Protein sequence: CASSPSSGSNQPQHF.

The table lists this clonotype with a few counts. The CDR3 DNA sequence: TGTGCCAGCAGTTCGGGGGGCGTCGGCAATCAGCCCCAGCATTTT. Amino acids: CASSSGGVGNQPQHF. This chain uses TRBV6-5 with TRBJ1-5; a weak D match, TRBD1 (6 bases). The CDR3 runs to 15 residues. V lost 4 bases to trimming and J lost 2 bases, with 12 bases between them. The germline V gene encodes CDR1 MNHEY and CDR2 SVGAGI.

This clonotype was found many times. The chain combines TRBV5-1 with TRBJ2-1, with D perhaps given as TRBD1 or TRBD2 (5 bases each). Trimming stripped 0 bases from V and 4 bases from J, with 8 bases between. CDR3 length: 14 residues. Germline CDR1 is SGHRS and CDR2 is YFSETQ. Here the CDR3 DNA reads TGCGCCAGCAGCTTGGGGGACGGATACAATGAGCAGTTCTTC. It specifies CASSLGDGYNEQFF. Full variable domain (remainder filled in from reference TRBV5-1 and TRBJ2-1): KAGVTQTPRYLIKTRGQQVTLSCSPISGHRSVSWYQQTPGQGLQFLFEYFSETQRNKGNFPGRFSGRQFSNSRSEMNVSTLELGDSALYLCASSLGDGYNEQFFGPGTRLTVL.

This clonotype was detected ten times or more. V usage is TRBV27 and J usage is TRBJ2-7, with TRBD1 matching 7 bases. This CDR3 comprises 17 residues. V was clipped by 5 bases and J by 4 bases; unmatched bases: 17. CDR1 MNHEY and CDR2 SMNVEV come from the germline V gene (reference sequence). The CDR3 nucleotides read TGTGCCAGCAGTCCAGATATGGACAGGCTTGGACCTTACGAGCAGTACTTC. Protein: CASSPDMDRLGPYEQYF.

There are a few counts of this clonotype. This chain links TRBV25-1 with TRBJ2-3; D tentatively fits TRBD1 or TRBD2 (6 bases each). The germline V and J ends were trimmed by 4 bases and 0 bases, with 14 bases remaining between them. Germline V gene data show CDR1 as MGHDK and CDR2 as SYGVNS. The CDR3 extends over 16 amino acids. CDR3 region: CASSAHGGVSTDTQYF. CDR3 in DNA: TGTGCCAGCAGTGCCCACGGGGGCGTTAGCACAGATACGCAGTATTTT.